The 17 T cell receptor beta chains below were found in one sample sequenced in a study of cytomegalovirus exposure and HLA in healthy donors. With 60 Vbeta and 13 Jbeta primers, the PCR was carried out. The assay was immunoSEQ multiplex PCR, and TCRdb's table has in-frame clones only and misses some. The sample records 170,000 or so clones, around 81% being singletons. What was sequenced was PBMCs. The source is a man aged 35-49 years in good health and CMV-seronegative.

On this clone itself: Relative to the germline gene, one junction end is altered; a read error may explain this. The sample carries other DNA sequences with the same CDR3. V and J are TRBV6-5 and TRBJ1-6; D might be TRBD1 (6 bases). Germline V gives CDR1 MNHEY, CDR2 SVGAGI. The CDR3 sequence is 16 residues long. This CDR3 is CASSYSTRGGNSPLHF. The CDR3 coding sequence is TGTGCCAGCAGTTACTCGACCAGGGGAGGGAATTCCCCCCTCCACTTT.

The chain joins TRBV30 to TRBJ2-7; 8 nucleotides agree with TRBD2. Germline-derived CDR1 and CDR2 are GTSNPN and SVGIG (reference sequence). This CDR3 comprises 13 residues. V was pared by 7 bases and J by 3 bases, with 8 bases of the junction left unmatched. The CDR3 is CASTGTSFYEQYF. As DNA, the CDR3 is TGTGCCTCTACCGGGACTAGTTTCTACGAGCAGTACTTC. Full variable domain (missing parts from reference TRBV30 and TRBJ2-7): SQTIHQWPATLVQPVGSPLSLECTVEGTSNPNLYWYRQAAGRGLQLLFYSVGIGQISSEVPQNLSASRPQDRQFILSSKKLLLSDSGFYLCASTGTSFYEQYFGPGTRLTVT.

This sequence joins TRBV4-1 and TRBJ2-7; D uncertain. CDR3 length: 15 amino acids. Per the germline V gene, CDR1 is MGHRA and CDR2 is YSYEKL. V lost 0 bases and J lost 0, with 9 bases in between. The CDR3 DNA reads as TGCGCCAGCAGCCAAGATTGGAGAGCCTCCTACGAGCAGTACTTC. This gives the protein CASSQDWRASYEQYF.

The genes are TRBV5-4 and TRBJ1-2; TRBD1 is a possible D gene (6 bases). CDR3 length: 11 residues. The V end lost 5 bases, the J end lost 7 bases, and 9 bases lay between the germline ends. Germline CDR1 and CDR2: SGHNT and YYREEE (reference sequence). DNA of the CDR3: TGTGCCAGCAGTAGGGGGTCTGGCTACACCTTC. Its protein product is CASSRGSGYTF.

The gene calls are TRBV9 and TRBJ2-3; D call uncertain. V lost 0 bases and J 0 bases, leaving 5 bases between the germline ends. Per the germline V gene, CDR1 is SGDLS and CDR2 is YYNGEE. This CDR3 is 14 amino acids long. CDR3: CASSVALSTDTQYF. The CDR3 DNA sequence: TGTGCCAGCAGCGTAGCCCTCAGCACAGATACGCAGTATTTT.

On this clone: At one end the junction does not follow the germline gene, possibly because of a read error. The V call is TRBV7-3, the J call TRBJ2-3; TRBD2 aligns across 7 bases. This CDR3 is 16 amino acids long. Germline V CDR1 and CDR2: SGHTA, FQGTGA. The CDR3 DNA follows: TGTGCCAGCAGCTTCAAGGGCGGGAGCTCCACAAATACGCAGTATTTT. Protein: CASSFKGGSSTNTQYF. Filled out from reference TRBV7-3 and TRBJ2-3, the complete variable domain reads GAGVSQTPSNKVTEKGKYVELRCDPISGHTALYWYRQSLGQGPEFLIYFQGTGAADDSGLPNDRFFAVRPEGSVSTLKIQRTERGDSAVYLCASSFKGGSSTNTQYFGPGTRLTVL.

The chain joins TRBV21-1 to TRBJ2-7; the table's D call, TRBD1, was not checked against the DNA. TRBV21-1 is recorded as a pseudogene. The CDR3 consists of 14 residues. The CDR3 region is CASSEGTGPYEQYF. CDR3 in DNA: TGTGCCAGCAGCGAAGGGACAGGGCCCTACGAGCAGTACTTC.

The J gene is TRBJ2-1, the V gene TRBV5-1; 8 positions agree with TRBD1. CDR1 is SGHRS and CDR2 is YFSETQ in the germline V gene. The V gene end was trimmed by 4 bases and the J gene end by 8 bases; junction bases not matched to a gene: 11. The CDR3 covers 15 residues. CDR3 sequence: CASSRDTGGTDEQFF. In nucleotides, the CDR3 is TGCGCCAGCAGCCGAGATACAGGGGGGACGGATGAGCAGTTCTTC.

The V gene is TRBV7-8, the J gene TRBJ1-4; 10 bases are shared with TRBD1. Germline-derived CDR1 and CDR2 are SGHVS and FQNEAQ. The CDR3 is made up of 15 amino acids. The trim removed 1 base at V and 10 bases at J, leaving 6 bases unmatched. The CDR3 region is CASSLGDRGRGKLFF. For the CDR3, the DNA is TGTGCCAGCAGCTTAGGGGACAGGGGAAGGGGAAAACTGTTTTTT.

The chain carries TRBV5-1 and TRBJ2-7; 7 bases are a match to TRBD1. The CDR3 is made up of 13 amino acids. The germline V gene has CDR1 SGHRS and CDR2 YFSETQ. The ends lost 4 bases at V and 3 bases at J; junction bases unmatched: 4. CDR3 DNA sequence: TGCGCCAGCAGCGGGACAGTGAGCTACGAGCAGTACTTC. Protein: CASSGTVSYEQYF.

CDR3 bases: TGTGCCAGCAGCGTAGCTACTGGGCAGGGATACGAGCAGTACTTC. Translation gives CASSVATGQGYEQYF. The chain has TRBV9 and TRBJ2-7; perhaps TRBD1 as D (5 bases). Trimming pared 0 bases from V and 4 bases from J, leaving 14 bases between. CDR3 size: 15 residues. The germline gives CDR1 SGDLS, CDR2 YYNGEE.

V is TRBV25-1 and J is TRBJ1-4; 9 bases match TRBD1. The germline V gene has CDR1 MGHDK and CDR2 SYGVNS. V was pared by 1 base and J by 4 bases, with 1 base of the junction left unmatched. CDR3 length: 15 residues. CDR3 nucleotides: TGTGCCAGCAGTGAATCGGGACAGGGTAATGAAAAACTGTTTTTT. Its translation: CASSESGQGNEKLFF.

The chain joins TRBV5-8 to TRBJ2-3; no definite D call. With 7 bases removed from V and 5 bases from J, the gap between germline ends came to 8 bases. The germline V gene has CDR1 SGHTS and CDR2 YDEGEE. The CDR3 consists of 11 residues. The CDR3 DNA is TGTGCCAGCGGCATCAAAGATACGCAGTATTTT. This sequence encodes CASGIKDTQYF.

This CDR3 reads CASSLTGGLSTDTQYF. CDR3 bases: TGCGCCAGCAGCTTGACGGGGGGGTTGAGCACAGATACGCAGTATTTT. V and J are TRBV5-1 and TRBJ2-3; 8 bases agree with TRBD2. The CDR3 is 16 residues long. Germline CDR1 and CDR2: SGHRS and YFSETQ. The V gene end was trimmed by 1 base and the J gene end by 0 bases; junction bases not matched to a gene: 4.

The V gene is TRBV6-5, the J gene TRBJ2-4; D gene unclear. Trimming removed 5 bases at V and 0 bases at J, with 11 bases between. Germline CDR1 MNHEY, CDR2 SVGAGI. This CDR3 comprises 15 residues. The CDR3 reads CASSTIPRAKNIQYF. DNA of the CDR3: TGTGCCAGCAGTACTATCCCACGAGCCAAAAACATTCAGTACTTC.

The chain carries TRBV5-1 and TRBJ2-3; maybe TRBD1 (6 bases). The CDR3 contains 15 residues. V was clipped by 0 bases and J by 2 bases, with 10 bases between them. Germline CDR1 reads SGHRS; CDR2 reads YFSETQ. The CDR3 DNA reads TGCGCCAGCAGCTTGGGGGGGCCGACCACAGATACGCAGTATTTT. Translation: CASSLGGPTTDTQYF.

This clone has only a few counts. The genes are TRBV5-6 and TRBJ1-1; unclear D gene. This CDR3 is built from 13 residues. The V end was cut by 1 base, the J end by 4 bases, with 8 bases between. CDR1 and CDR2 from the germline V gene are SGHDT and YYEEEE. This CDR3 is CASSLYGPTEAFF. The CDR3 DNA follows: TGTGCCAGCAGCTTGTACGGTCCCACTGAAGCTTTCTTT.